A selection of T cell receptor beta chains follows, all from one sample in a study of T cells in Graves' hyperthyroidism and ophthalmopathy. TCRdb re-called the multiplex PCR reads through MiXCR, storing one row per CDR3 protein. The data contain about 640,000 distinct CDR3 sequences, more than 20% of them singletons. The sample comprised blood. The receptor set was obtained from a man aged 25 to 40 with Graves' ophthalmopathy. CDR3s leave out the opening cysteine and the closing phenylalanine or tryptophan.

CDR3 protein: ASSLGGGFTDTQY
V gene: TRBV11-3
J gene: TRBJ2-3

CDR3 protein: ASRPGATNEKLF
V gene: TRBV5-1
J gene: TRBJ1-4

CDR3 protein: AWSVSGHTDTQY
V gene: TRBV30
J gene: TRBJ2-3

CDR3 protein: ATRKGTENTEAF
V gene: TRBV15
J gene: TRBJ1-1

CDR3 protein: ASTPGRADNEKLF
V gene: TRBV12-3/TRBV12-4
J gene: TRBJ1-4

CDR3 protein: ASSPSGSNYEQY
V gene: TRBV7-2
J gene: TRBJ2-7

CDR3 protein: ASSLVGLYKGETQY
V gene: TRBV5-6
J gene: TRBJ2-5

CDR3 protein: ASSLAWTSIYEQY
V gene: TRBV5-1
J gene: TRBJ2-7

CDR3 protein: ASSRAGGFSGSSYEQY
V gene: TRBV4-1
J gene: TRBJ2-7

CDR3 protein: ASIAGGGGYEQY
V gene: TRBV2
J gene: TRBJ2-7

CDR3 protein: ASSARDRKLAGALRELF
V gene: TRBV7-2
J gene: TRBJ2-2

CDR3 protein: ASSAGPSTDTQY
V gene: TRBV12-3/TRBV12-4
J gene: TRBJ2-3

CDR3 protein: SVGREVYEQY
V gene: TRBV29-1
J gene: TRBJ2-7

CDR3 protein: ASSQVTSGAPTYEQY
V gene: TRBV3-1
J gene: TRBJ2-7

CDR3 protein: ASRNRGWSTDTQY
V gene: TRBV27
J gene: TRBJ2-3

CDR3 protein: ASSERKSGGAGVTDTQY
V gene: TRBV6-1
J gene: TRBJ2-3

CDR3 protein: SASTSGSITDTQY
V gene: TRBV20-1
J gene: TRBJ2-3

CDR3 protein: ASSGSGQGNSPLH
V gene: TRBV7-6
J gene: TRBJ1-6

CDR3 protein: ASSLSVGDEQY
V gene: TRBV7-9
J gene: TRBJ2-7

CDR3 protein: ASSQGSYHNEQF
V gene: TRBV3-1
J gene: TRBJ2-1

CDR3 protein: ASSRRRARTEAF
V gene: TRBV5-8
J gene: TRBJ1-1

CDR3 protein: SAMNRASNEKLF
V gene: TRBV20-1
J gene: TRBJ1-4

CDR3 protein: ASSSSVSNEQF
V gene: TRBV28
J gene: TRBJ2-1

CDR3 protein: ASSPGTLRID
V gene: TRBV12-3/TRBV12-4
J gene: TRBJ2-5

CDR3 protein: ASSPRGLRGANERF
V gene: TRBV7-2
J gene: TRBJ2-1

CDR3 protein: ASSQGGQPKEKLF
V gene: TRBV4-1
J gene: TRBJ1-4

CDR3 protein: ATSRDPGIGREQF
V gene: TRBV15
J gene: TRBJ2-1

CDR3 protein: ASSSAGQPNTEAF
V gene: TRBV7-9
J gene: TRBJ1-1

CDR3 protein: SASPWGGEQY
V gene: TRBV20-1
J gene: TRBJ2-7

CDR3 protein: ASSQEGSSLY
V gene: TRBV4-1
J gene: TRBJ2-5

CDR3 protein: ASSPSSGTNTGELF
V gene: TRBV4-1
J gene: TRBJ2-2

CDR3 protein: AWSGGNYYEQY
V gene: TRBV30
J gene: TRBJ2-7

CDR3 protein: ASSQDPAGETQY
V gene: TRBV3-1
J gene: TRBJ2-5

CDR3 protein: SARVEGRVYEQY
V gene: TRBV20-1
J gene: TRBJ2-7

CDR3 protein: ASSEWTSRYGYT
V gene: TRBV2
J gene: TRBJ1-2

CDR3 protein: ASSQALASADTQY
V gene: TRBV3-1
J gene: TRBJ2-3

CDR3 protein: ASSEEQVKKDYGYT
V gene: TRBV6-1
J gene: TRBJ1-2

CDR3 protein: ASSYRDRGLYEQY
V gene: TRBV28
J gene: TRBJ2-7

CDR3 protein: ASSYSQNNEQF
V gene: TRBV6-2/TRBV6-3
J gene: TRBJ2-1

CDR3 protein: ASSYSYRAEQETQY
V gene: TRBV6-5
J gene: TRBJ2-5

CDR3 protein: ASSAGGPISPLH
V gene: TRBV7-8
J gene: TRBJ1-6